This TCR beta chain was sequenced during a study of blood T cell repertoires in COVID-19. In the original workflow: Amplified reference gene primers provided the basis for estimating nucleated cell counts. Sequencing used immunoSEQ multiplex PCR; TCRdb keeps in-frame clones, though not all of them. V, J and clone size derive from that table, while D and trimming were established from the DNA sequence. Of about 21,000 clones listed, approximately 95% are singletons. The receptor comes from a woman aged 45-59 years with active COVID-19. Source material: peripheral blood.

In DNA form, the CDR3 reads TGTGCCAGCCGACCGGGACTACTGGGGGAGCAGTTCTTC. This codes for CASRPGLLGEQFF. This sequence joins TRBV27 and TRBJ2-1; TRBD2 aligns across 7 bases. The CDR3 spans 13 residues. V trimming: 8 bases; J trimming: 10 bases; junction bases outside the gene matches: 11. The germline V gene encodes CDR1 MNHEY and CDR2 SMNVEV (reference sequence).